The rows below give T cell receptor beta chains drawn from one sample of a study of cytomegalovirus exposure and HLA in healthy donors. Sequencing used immunoSEQ multiplex PCR; TCRdb keeps in-frame clones, though not all of them. The table lists 70,000 to 95,000 clones, approximately 80% of them singletons. Sequenced sample: PBMCs. The receptor set was obtained from a man between 45 and 60 years old in good health and CMV-seronegative. CDR3s include the opening cysteine and the closing phenylalanine or tryptophan. The order of the fields is V gene, CDR3 length, clone size, CDR3 protein. Size tells how often a clone was seen (once, few, many) or the class of an expanded clone, and some rows leave it out.

TRBV19 15 NA CASSTSGQGGSPLHF
TRBV10-3 14 NA CAISPGTGQNIQYF
TRBV28 16 NA CASSSYTLSSGNTIYF
TRBV7-2 14 once CASSQDRPNQPQHF
TRBV13 18 NA CASSLGLAGGSSYNEQFF
TRBV9 14 NA CASSAPGGGEKLFF
TRBV9 18 NA CASSPERYKLSGANVLTF
TRBV7-9 17 NA CASSLGVVGQWTGELFF
TRBV19 16 NA CASSDPRGGDRETQYF
TRBV30 14 NA CAWFRGTSGGTQYF
TRBV2 17 once CASSEAWRGAQDYGYTF
TRBV7-9 15 NA CASSFPGTFYNEQFF
TRBV7-2 17 NA CASSSSSSSATNEKLFF
TRBV6-1 14 NA CASTLGGDNQPQHF
TRBV6-5 15 NA CATGTGTFLGSPLHF
TRBV9 13 once CASSSQTGSKQYF
TRBV7-3 14 NA CASSLKRGDYEQYF
TRBV2 15 NA CASSETGTSTDTQYF
TRBV7-2 16 NA CASSLDGTGSYNEQFF
TRBV11-2 18 NA CASRHSTRAGGPFGELFF
TRBV9 16 few CASSVASGTRQETQYF
TRBV5-6 11 NA CASARGVEQYF
TRBV6-5 15 NA CASSLSPGLASPLHF
TRBV19 15 NA CASRTTWVRFTEAFF
TRBV5-6 13 NA CASSSDQGYEQYF
TRBV30 14 NA CAGQSSGYNSPLHF
TRBV4-2 13 NA CASSLALNTEAFF
TRBV9 14 once CASSVTGGNTEAFF
TRBV2 12 NA CASRTGGTEAFF
TRBV4-3 15 few CASSQDTSMNTEAFF
TRBV19 13 NA CASSLPNTGELFF
TRBV5-4 16 NA CASSTGAGGNTGELFF
TRBV6-1 14 once CATFPSPIRETQYF
TRBV9 15 NA CASTPGGGPPTEAFF
TRBV7-9 14 NA CASSLVLGDYEQYF
TRBV15 17 NA CATSRAGTQGDTGELFF
TRBV13 15 NA CASGIRGLAGVEQYF
TRBV28 14 NA CASVGPNSNQPQHF
TRBV29-1 12 NA CSGGQRNTEAFF
TRBV13 14 NA CASSFAGGQETQYF
TRBV19 16 NA CASSVDRGQLTGELFF
TRBV5-1 15 NA CASSFTLSAGETQYF
TRBV28 14 NA CASQTGGQQETQYF